The T cell receptor beta chain described here comes from a study of T cell repertoires in aging, cancer and after chemotherapy. Study-level background: Six age groups, ranging from 30 or younger to 70 or older, included the donors.

TCR beta rearrangements were amplified from peripheral blood genomic DNA. The CDR3 totals 16 residues. The V and J ends lost 2 bases and 0 bases respectively, with 10 bases between them. Germline CDR1 and CDR2: LNHDA and SQIVND (reference sequence). TRB rearrangements spanning V, D and J were amplified using mixed TRB-A/B primers. TCRdb re-called the multiplex PCR reads through MiXCR, storing one row per CDR3 protein. The table shows around 2,700 distinct CDR3 sequences, with 50% occurring only once. The sequenced sample was blood. The V gene is TRBV19, the J gene TRBJ2-2; no firm D call. This clonotype originated in a human donor with a solid tumor. CDR3 region: CASSINMVSNTGELFF. CDR3 DNA sequence: TGTGCCAGTAGTATAAACATGGTGTCGAACACCGGGGAGCTGTTTTTT.